This TCR beta chain was identified in a study of OX40 agonist ivuxolimab in advanced cancers. Looking at the study overall: Patients were treated with ivuxolimab, an agonistic anti-OX40 (CD134) antibody. Three individuals attained partial responses, comprising one hepatocellular carcinoma case and two cutaneous melanoma cases.

Germline loops: CDR1 SGHRS, CDR2 YFSETQ. CDR3 length: 12 residues. The V end lost 0 bases, the J end lost 6 bases, and 6 bases lay between the germline ends. Clones were sequenced by immunoSEQ multiplex PCR, and TCRdb holds only the in-frame ones, with some missing. Counted here are approximately 90,000 clones, roughly 87% occurring once; the ten biggest clones make up approximately 0.36%. The receptor comes from an adult with an advanced solid tumor such as melanoma, head and neck, liver or kidney cancer. This chain uses TRBV5-1 with TRBJ1-2; unclear D gene. The specimen was CD4+ or CD8+ T cells sorted from blood, collected in a trial of the OX40 agonist ivuxolimab. The CDR3 DNA sequence: TGCGCCAGCAGCTTGGCAGGTGATGGCTACACCTTC. It encodes CASSLAGDGYTF.